Listed here are 20 T cell receptor beta chains from one sample, sequenced in a study of control samples from healthy donors and cancer patients. Some clones are missing from TCRdb's copy, which holds only in-frame ones; the method was immunoSEQ multiplex PCR. Among about 140,000 clones, 85% to 95% were seen once, and the ten largest hold approximately 14%. Sequencing was done on a sample of blood. All receptors come from a middle-aged man in good health.

This rearrangement joins TRBV5-4 to TRBJ2-2, with D unclear. The V gene's germline CDR1 is SGHNT and CDR2 YYREEE (reference sequence). Trimming took off 0 bases at V and 4 bases at J, with 10 bases between the two ends. The CDR3 runs to 15 residues. The CDR3 DNA reads TGTGCCAGCAGCTTGGCAGGCAGCATCACCGGGGAGCTGTTTTTT. It yields the protein CASSLAGSITGELFF.

The chain employs TRBV6-5 and TRBJ1-4, with D uncertain. This CDR3 region has 15 residues. CDR1 is MNHEY, CDR2 SVGAGI, per germline. The V and J ends lost 5 bases and 2 bases respectively, with 12 bases between them. In nucleotides, the CDR3 is TGTGCCAGCAGTCTAACACTGGGCACTAATGAAAAACTGTTTTTT. It is translated as CASSLTLGTNEKLFF.

As regards this clone: Other DNA sequences from this sample encode an identical CDR3 as well. The chain is built from TRBV27 and TRBJ2-1; TRBD2 matches 7 bases. After removal of 2 bases from V and 7 bases from J, the junction contained 8 bases not matched to a gene. The germline gives CDR1 MNHEY, CDR2 SMNVEV (reference sequence). The CDR3 runs to 15 residues. This CDR3 is CASSLSGRAGNEQFF. CDR3 bases: TGTGCCAGCAGTTTAAGTGGGAGGGCGGGTAATGAGCAGTTCTTC.

The CDR3 bases are TGTGCCAGCAGCGACAGGGGACCGACCGGGGAGCTGTTTTTT. It yields the protein CASSDRGPTGELFF. This chain joins TRBV6-5 and TRBJ2-2, with 8 bases fitting TRBD1. The CDR3 is 14 residues long. Trimming cost V 6 bases and J 5 bases; bases outside gene matches: 5. CDR1 is MNHEY, CDR2 SVGAGI, per germline.

The chain has TRBV27 and TRBJ1-5; 7 nucleotides align to TRBD1. V dropped 3 bases and J dropped 6; count of bases not matched to a gene: 8. This CDR3 has 15 residues. The germline V gene encodes CDR1 MNHEY and CDR2 SMNVEV (reference sequence). CDR3 bases: TGTGCCAGCAGTTTGGAGGGGGCCGGAATTCAGCCCCAGCATTTT. This translates into CASSLEGAGIQPQHF.

The genes are TRBV11-3 and TRBJ1-3; D might be TRBD1 (5 bases). CDR3 length: 20 amino acids. The V end lost 3 bases, the J end lost 0 bases, and 24 bases lay between the germline ends. Germline-derived CDR1 and CDR2 are SGHNT and YENEEA. Here the CDR3 reads CASSFYPGPRSLSSGNTIYF. CDR3 nucleotides: TGTGCCAGCAGCTTCTATCCGGGACCGAGATCTCTTAGCTCTGGAAACACCATATATTTT.

This chain joins TRBV5-6 and TRBJ2-5; no definite D call. Trimming took off 4 bases at V and 1 base at J, with 11 bases between the two ends. Per the germline V gene, CDR1 is SGHDT and CDR2 is YYEEEE. The CDR3 totals 14 residues. This CDR3 reads CASSRGPFQETQYF. In nucleotides, the CDR3 is TGTGCCAGCAGCCGTGGACCTTTCCAAGAGACCCAGTACTTC.

This rearrangement joins TRBV5-6 to TRBJ1-2; D gene uncertain. The germline V gene encodes CDR1 SGHDT and CDR2 YYEEEE. Trimming cost V 6 bases and J 5 bases, with 14 bases left between them. CDR3 length equals 13 residues. CDR3 sequence: CASTGILGYGYTF. Here the CDR3 DNA reads TGTGCCAGCACAGGCATTTTGGGGTATGGCTACACCTTC.

This sequence joins TRBV5-1 and TRBJ2-3; 8 bases align to TRBD2. From germline, CDR1 is SGHRS and CDR2 YFSETQ. This CDR3 comprises 15 residues. The junction had 9 bases not matched to a gene; V was cut back by 4 bases and J by 5 bases. CDR3 sequence reads: CASSRSGASEDTQYF. The CDR3 nucleotides read TGCGCCAGCAGCCGTAGCGGGGCTTCAGAAGATACGCAGTATTTT. Looking up the rest from reference TRBV5-1 and TRBJ2-3 gives the full variable domain: KAGVTQTPRYLIKTRGQQVTLSCSPISGHRSVSWYQQTPGQGLQFLFEYFSETQRNKGNFPGRFSGRQFSNSRSEMNVSTLELGDSALYLCASSRSGASEDTQYFGPGTRLTVL.

V is TRBV18 and J is TRBJ2-1; 9 nucleotides align to TRBD1. The CDR3 length is 18 residues. J gave up 1 base and V 4 bases, and 11 bases lay outside the gene matches. Looked up from germline, CDR1 is KGHSH and CDR2 is LQKENI. This CDR3 is CASSLGQGSLLSYNEQFF. CDR3 DNA: TGTGCCAGCTCACTTGGACAGGGGTCTCTCCTTTCCTACAATGAGCAGTTCTTC.

This sequence joins TRBV24-1 and TRBJ1-5; TRBD1 is a possible D gene (6 bases). The CDR3 has 14 residues. Germline V gene sequence: CDR1 KGHDR, CDR2 SFDVKD. Trimming removed 6 bases at V and 6 bases at J, with 14 bases between. CDR3 amino acids: CATSPRQVFQPQHF. CDR3 DNA: TGTGCCACCAGTCCTAGACAGGTTTTTCAGCCCCAGCATTTT.

This chain links TRBV28 with TRBJ1-1; TRBD1 agrees at 8 bases. The CDR3 extends over 15 amino acids. Germline trimming cut 5 bases from V and 1 base from J; bases unmatched to any gene: 6. Germline V gene lookup returns CDR1 MDHEN and CDR2 SYDVKM. The CDR3 DNA reads TGTGCCAGCAGTCTTCGGACAGGGACGAACACTGAAGCTTTCTTT. Translation: CASSLRTGTNTEAFF. The variable domain in full, with the rest retrieved from reference TRBV28 and TRBJ1-1, is DVKVTQSSRYLVKRTGEKVFLECVQDMDHENMFWYRQDPGLGLRLIYFSYDVKMKEKGDIPEGYSVSREKKERFSLILESASTNQTSMYLCASSLRTGTNTEAFFGQGTRLTVV.

In this sample, this clone turned up once. This chain joins TRBV2 and TRBJ2-4; D unresolved. The CDR3 consists of 14 residues. The germline V gene has CDR1 SNHLY and CDR2 FYNNEI. Deletions cut 5 bases from V and 0 bases from J, with 8 bases between. DNA of the CDR3: TGTGCCAGCAGTCGGACCTTAGCCAAAAACATTCAGTACTTC. It is translated as CASSRTLAKNIQYF.

V and J are TRBV7-3 and TRBJ2-3; 7 nucleotides align to TRBD1. The CDR3 has 13 residues. Germline CDR1 is SGHTA and CDR2 is FQGTGA. J gave up 7 bases and V 4 bases, and 5 bases lay outside the gene matches. CDR3 bases: TGTGCCAGCAGCTCGCAGGGGGTGTATACGCAGTATTTT. This sequence encodes CASSSQGVYTQYF. Variable domain in full (rest from reference TRBV7-3 and TRBJ2-3): GAGVSQTPSNKVTEKGKYVELRCDPISGHTALYWYRQSLGQGPEFLIYFQGTGAADDSGLPNDRFFAVRPEGSVSTLKIQRTERGDSAVYLCASSSQGVYTQYFGPGTRLTVL.

J is TRBJ2-1 and V is TRBV11-2; 10 nucleotides match TRBD2. The V gene end was trimmed by 1 base and the J gene end by 8 bases; junction bases not matched to a gene: 8. Per germline, CDR1 SGHAT and CDR2 FQNNGV. This CDR3 region has 16 residues. CDR3 residues: CASSLGSGGAWDEQFF. In DNA, the CDR3 is TGTGCCAGCAGCTTAGGGAGCGGGGGGGCCTGGGATGAGCAGTTCTTC.

The V and J genes are TRBV5-1 and TRBJ1-2; perhaps TRBD1 as D (6 bases). Germline V gene sequence: CDR1 SGHRS, CDR2 YFSETQ. CDR3 length: 13 amino acids. The V end lost 3 bases, the J end lost 8 bases, and 14 bases lay between the germline ends. The CDR3 loop is CASSSDSRDGYTF. As DNA, the CDR3 is TGCGCCAGCAGCTCGGACAGTCGGGACGGCTACACCTTC.

The genes are TRBV3-1 (or the pseudogene TRBV3-2) and TRBJ1-1; D is possibly TRBD1 (5 bases). Germline-derived CDR1 and CDR2 are LGHDT and YNNKEL (reference sequence). This CDR3 has 15 residues. The V gene lost 3 bases and the J gene lost 0 bases, with 11 bases spanning the gap. The CDR3 DNA reads as TGTGCCAGCAGCCAGCCCGGACACCTGAACACTGAAGCTTTCTTT. Translation: CASSQPGHLNTEAFF.

This clone came up once. V gene TRBV10-3 combines with J gene TRBJ1-5; D gene ambiguous. Germline CDR1 reads ENHRY; CDR2 reads SYGVKD. The CDR3 runs to 14 residues. V was trimmed by 5 bases and J by 3 bases, leaving 11 bases between them. The CDR3 spells CAISRSGNNQPQHF. For the CDR3, the DNA is TGTGCCATCAGTCGGTCCGGGAACAATCAGCCCCAGCATTTT.

In this sample, this clone turned up once. The chain uses TRBV2 and TRBJ2-5, with TRBD1 matching over 9 bases. Per germline, CDR1 SNHLY and CDR2 FYNNEI. V lost 6 bases to trimming and J lost 2 bases; unmatched junction nucleotides: 7. The CDR3 spans 15 residues. DNA for the CDR3: TGTGCCAGCAGGCTGGGACAGGGCAAGCAAGAGACCCAGTACTTC. Protein product: CASRLGQGKQETQYF.

This chain joins TRBV5-1 and TRBJ2-3, with 8 positions matching TRBD2. The germline V gene encodes CDR1 SGHRS and CDR2 YFSETQ. This CDR3 spans 16 amino acids. With V trimmed by 0 bases and J by 1 base, 4 bases remained unmatched. The CDR3 loop is CASSLAVTSGTDTQYF. The CDR3 DNA reads TGCGCCAGCAGCTTGGCTGTGACTAGCGGCACAGATACGCAGTATTTT. Based on the CDR3 plus reference TRBV5-1 and TRBJ2-3, the full variable domain is KAGVTQTPRYLIKTRGQQVTLSCSPISGHRSVSWYQQTPGQGLQFLFEYFSETQRNKGNFPGRFSGRQFSNSRSEMNVSTLELGDSALYLCASSLAVTSGTDTQYFGPGTRLTVL.